A selection of T cell receptor beta chains follows, all from one sample in a study of regulatory T cells in long-lasting Graves disease. TCRdb reprocessed the multiplex PCR reads with MiXCR, giving one entry per CDR3 protein. Of approximately 360,000 distinct CDR3 sequences listed, about 23% are singletons. The sample here was peripheral blood mononuclear cells (PBMCs), taken when the disease was refractory, from a patient treated with antithyroid drugs. All receptors come from a woman aged 35 to 49 with Graves disease. The CDR3 runs from the conserved cysteine through the conserved F or W. Each record gives: CDR3 length, V gene, J gene, CDR3 protein.

>14|TRBV19|TRBJ2-5
CASSRGSGPETQYF
>15|TRBV5-1|TRBJ1-2
CASSPRTGGNYGYTF
>16|TRBV3-1|TRBJ2-7
CASSQAGTSGAYEQYF
>16|TRBV5-1|TRBJ2-5
CASGPFGQRGFETQYF
>13|TRBV18|TRBJ2-7
CASSPGRGGEQYF
>14|TRBV25-1|TRBJ2-2
CASREQGGTGELFF
>18|TRBV10-1|TRBJ2-7
CASTQLISRLAGEHEQYF
>17|TRBV7-9|TRBJ2-3
CASSLMWDAGGTDTQYF
>13|TRBV28|TRBJ2-6
CASRLYGANVLTF
>13|TRBV12-3/TRBV12-4|TRBJ1-3
CASSLNGGATIYF